This T cell receptor beta chain was retrieved from a study of cytomegalovirus exposure and HLA in healthy donors (dated by TCRdb to about 2017). Notes on the research overall: According to an earlier analysis of 587 of the donors, some 180 million T cells yielded 117 million unique TCR beta sequences and 250 to 350 Gb of sequence data. An early release that covered about 640 HLA-typed donors contained around 300 gigabases of sequencing data and around 85 million unique TCR sequences. Of the roughly 390 genotyped donors, roughly 80% fell in the genetic ancestry cluster associated with self-reported Caucasian donors. The study aimed to test whether signatures of past pathogen exposure could be identified by cataloging public T cell receptors. Using immunosequencing, the study profiled T cell repertoires from approximately 700 subjects and related those repertoires to cytomegalovirus serostatus. Along with the approximately 650-subject first cohort, a separate validation cohort of over 90 different subjects was used. High-throughput TCR immunosequencing, statistical association of individual TCRs with disease status, and machine learning were combined to predict cytomegalovirus infection status. In a later analysis, previously published TCR beta repertoires from 500 to 750 donors were re-analyzed and high-resolution HLA genotyping was added so that TCR occurrence patterns could be studied. Rather than drawing on any new phenotypic data, the later analysis identified candidate immune exposures from TCR beta sequences and the way those sequences occurred across donors. An earlier analysis of approximately 580 of the donors used high-throughput TCR beta sequencing to judge whether each TCR beta V gene segment behaved as functional or pseudogenic. Donor age, sex, ethnicity and CMV serostatus were compiled together with the repertoire data. A later genetic analysis used genome-wide SNP genotypes for about 60% of the roughly 670 donors, treating that subset as a discovery cohort. Every discovery cohort repertoire had been produced on one sequencing platform. HLA typing covered class I and class II loci at four-digit resolution. Typing coverage varied by locus: roughly 629-630 donors for A, B, C, DRB1 and DQB1; some 520 for DQA1; more than 600 for DPA1; 450 to 480 for DPB1. Because of strong linkage in the cohort, 4 to 6 DR-DQ haplotypes were treated as single units for association and clustering. Across 398 genotyped donors of the cohort, an average of roughly 200,000 unique TCR beta nucleotide sequences per donor were sequenced, and roughly 17% of those sequences were non-productive. The paper as a whole reports these results and caveats: The study gave a list of 150 to 200 TCR beta chains associated with cytomegalovirus. A cluster of highly shared sequence variants was judged likely to represent a technical artifact of the sequencing pipeline. In a later analysis, several top co-occurrence clusters were reported to appear linked to parvovirus B19, influenza, CMV and Epstein-Barr virus. Strong co-occurrence of HLA alleles, especially DR and DQ, made assigning TCR associations to individual alleles difficult. Because counts were too low, about 17 rarely observed V segments, including chromosome 9 orphons, were excluded from the earlier analysis of several hundred of the donors. It was suggested by the authors that the approach could potentially be generalized to other disease states and immunological phenotypes. A later genetic analysis associated a missense DCLRE1C variant with V-gene and J-gene trimming of TCR beta chains, and an independent cohort replicated the association. Sequencing depth was assumed to be roughly uniform across donors in the presence/absence analyses, though that assumption may not hold. HLA typing was unavailable for some donors at each locus, so association tests used only the typed subset. In an earlier analysis of some 640 of the donors, most TCR beta V segments were observed in productive rearrangements about 87% or about 30% of the time, broadly matching IMGT annotations. Linkage disequilibrium might explain the correlated functional status among segregating V segments, but an unknown experimental factor could not be excluded. According to a later genetic analysis, donors in an Asian-associated ancestry cluster had fewer N-insertions in productive TCRs than the approximately 630-donor mean. In vitro tests confirmed that a few of the cytomegalovirus-associated TCR beta chains recognize cytomegalovirus antigens. In a later analysis, most CMV-associated TCR beta chains were found to appear HLA-restricted, with HLA associations seemingly driven largely by CMV exposure. Some IMGT-functional V segments, including TRBV6-2 and TRBV6-3, could not be told apart with the 87-base-pair reads, so those segments were excluded. The classifier was reported to diagnose cytomegalovirus status with high specificity and sensitivity in both the original and validation cohorts. For the cohort, immune exposure information was limited to CMV serostatus. In a later analysis, some 18,000 TCR beta sequences were associated with specific HLA alleles at a false discovery rate of 0.05. A further reported finding was that TCR beta sequences accurately predicted the HLA-A and HLA-B alleles for most subjects in the first cohort. In a later analysis, HLA-associated TCR beta chains were found to be more clonally expanded and to have lower generation probabilities than equally common non-associated chains. In a later analysis, TCR association rates were found to vary across HLA loci, with the most associated TCRs seen for DRB1 alleles and the fewest for HLA-C alleles. The cohort was sequenced for TCR beta chains only, and without alpha or paired-chain data the features that could be detected were limited. Most TCR sequences were seen in very few donors, while some public TCRs were found in many individuals.

The library was generated by the immunoSEQ multiplex PCR assay. For the multiplex PCR, a mixture combining 60 forward primers for TCR Vbeta segments and 13 reverse primers for TCR Jbeta segments was used. The CDR3 region of rearranged TCR beta genes was amplified from genomic DNA with a multiplex PCR assay. On the Illumina HiSeq System, the amplified TCR beta libraries were sequenced as 87-base-pair reads. In the source study's methods: In a later analysis, tens of millions of unique TCR beta chains were counted across the approximately 670 repertoires, and roughly 10 million of these chains were shared by at least two donors. A nearest-neighbor algorithm error-corrected the raw reads and collapsed the reads into unique sequences, merging closely related sequences to remove PCR and sequencing errors. CDR3 sequences were aligned to IMGT reference sequences to assign V, D and J gene segments. For a sequence to be retained, a match of at least six nucleotides was required to both a V gene segment and a J gene segment. Rearrangements were classified as productive when the CDR3 lacked stop codons and remained in frame with V and J, and all other rearrangements were classified as non-productive. CDR3 was defined according to IMGT convention as the region running from the second conserved V-encoded cysteine to the conserved J-encoded phenylalanine. Sequences without an unambiguous match to a single V gene segment were excluded from the earlier analysis of about 600 of the donors. In an earlier analysis of around 600 of the donors, V segments were called functional above 56.7% productive rearrangements and were called segregating when the between-donor standard deviation exceeded 5%. To diagnose cytomegalovirus status from the catalog of TCR beta chain sequences, a statistical classification framework was built. V and J gene assignment, in a later analysis, came from comparing TCR nucleotide sequences with IMGT/GENE-DB human TR gene sequences. In a later analysis, CDR3 sequences and most-parsimonious VDJ recombination scenarios were assigned using the TCRdist pipeline. In a later analysis, each TCR beta chain was defined by its CDR3 amino acid sequence together with its V-gene family, and reads without a unique V-gene family were excluded. As a way to deal with suspected cross-contamination and a sequencing artifact, a later analysis dropped approximately 590 nucleotide sequences that were highly shared and had low generation probability. A later analysis calculated a clonal expansion index for each public chain from normalized within-repertoire ranks of inferred template counts. A later analysis computed generation probabilities with a VDJ recombination model fitted to out-of-frame rearrangements, and checked the results against IGoR. A later analysis scored TCR-TCR, TCR-HLA and TCR-CMV co-occurrence with hypergeometric tests, applying a repertoire-size bias correction to TCR pairs. In a later analysis, false discovery rates were estimated by permuting HLA or CMV assignments 20 times. A later analysis grouped co-occurring TCRs with DBSCAN, adding TCRdist sequence similarity when clustering within HLA-allele-positive subsets. For co-occurrence clustering, repertoires with fewer than 30,000 or more than 120,000 public chains were excluded, along with four to six repertoires with anomalous nucleotide sharing. What TCRdb holds here is the immuneACCESS table cut down to in-frame rearrangements. Part of the clones is not present; checked against another copy, under half of the missing clones reflect an unresolved V gene, and the others are unexplained. For V, J and clone size, that table is used; D and trimming come from the DNA. This sample holds about 200,000 clones; roughly four fifths were observed only once. Clones ranked in the top ten supply around 0.1% of the sample.

Note on this clone: Which antigen it targets is not known. Base qualities are not at hand, and no much larger clone is one base apart.

The cohort was made up of roughly 670 healthy bone marrow donors. Cohort members were all nominally healthy when sampled, although unrecorded immune exposures were likely present. The donor tested CMV seronegative and was one of the 352 seronegative cohort members. A peripheral blood sample was collected from each donor, and TCR beta sequencing was performed on peripheral blood mononuclear cells. The Qiagen DNeasy Blood Extraction Kit was used to extract genomic DNA from the blood cell samples. From cysteine to phenylalanine, the CDR3 is 13 amino acids long. The kept DNA is CDR3 alone, 39 bases in frame from the first base. V ends up 3 bases short and J 3 bases short, with an unmatched junction base count of 1. The germline V gene yields SGHTA for CDR1 and FQGTGA for CDR2.

The sample was PBMCs. The TCR comes from a boy aged 2 to 10 in good health and CMV-seronegative. Recombination linked TRBV7-3 to TRBJ2-5; TRBD1 lines up with 7 middle nucleotides. At the DNA level, the sequence is TGTGCCAGCAGCTTGACAGGGAAAGAGACCCAGTACTTC. Its coded protein is CASSLTGKETQYF. Outside the CDR3, residues come from the reference TRBV7-3 and TRBJ2-5 proteins, so the full variable domain is: GAGVSQTPSNKVTEKGKYVELRCDPISGHTALYWYRQSLGQGPEFLIYFQGTGAADDSGLPNDRFFAVRPEGSVSTLKIQRTERGDSAVYLCASSLTGKETQYFGPGTRLLVL.